These T cell receptor beta chains were read from a single sample in a study of T cell repertoires in cytomegalovirus infection. Which antigens these TCRs recognize remains unknown. TCRdb processed the reads anew with MiXCR; each CDR3 protein has one entry. The sample lists about 770,000 distinct CDR3 sequences; around 29% were seen once. The material was cultured CD8+ T cells from PBMCs, obtained from culture after CMV antigen stimulation. These receptors were taken from a human donor in good health (CMV status not recorded). Some clones in this sample may be carry-over from other donors' samples. Each CDR3 is given with its conserved first and last residue. The order of the fields is clone size, D gene, J gene, V gene, CDR3 DNA, CDR3 protein. The D gene is left open where the match is weak. Expanded clones get a size class; other rows say once, few or many, or leave the size out.

abundance: -
d_gene: -
j_gene: TRBJ1-6
v_gene: TRBV7-2
CDR3nt: TGTGCCAGCAGCTTAGTCAAGGGAAGCTCCTATAATTCACCCCTCCACTTT
CDR3aa: CASSLVKGSSYNSPLHF

abundance: -
d_gene: -
j_gene: TRBJ1-2
v_gene: TRBV27
CDR3nt: TGTGCCAGCAGTGACGGGCAGGATCTCTACGGCTACACCTTC
CDR3aa: CASSDGQDLYGYTF

abundance: -
d_gene: -
j_gene: TRBJ2-6
v_gene: TRBV7-3
CDR3nt: TGTGCCAGCAGCTTATATCCCCCCAGCAGGGCTGGGGCCAACGTCCTGACTTTC
CDR3aa: CASSLYPPSRAGANVLTF

abundance: -
d_gene: -
j_gene: TRBJ2-7
v_gene: TRBV5-1
CDR3nt: TGCGCCAGCAGCTTCAGGTGGAGTGCCTACGAGCAGTACTTC
CDR3aa: CASSFRWSAYEQYF

abundance: few
d_gene: -
j_gene: TRBJ1-2
v_gene: TRBV28
CDR3nt: TGTGCCATCAATGGTGGGTGGCACTATGGCTACACCTTC
CDR3aa: CAINGGWHYGYTF

abundance: few
d_gene: -
j_gene: TRBJ1-1
v_gene: TRBV6-1
CDR3nt: TGTGCCAGCAGCCTCGTAAACGGGAACACTGAAGCTTTCTTT
CDR3aa: CASSLVNGNTEAFF

abundance: -
d_gene: TRBD1
j_gene: TRBJ1-5
v_gene: TRBV10-3
CDR3nt: TGTGCCATCAGGGACCGGGACAGCATAGATCAGCCCCAGCATTTT
CDR3aa: CAIRDRDSIDQPQHF

abundance: many
d_gene: -
j_gene: TRBJ2-1
v_gene: TRBV6-5
CDR3nt: TGTGCCAGCAGTTACTACCGGGACCACGGTGAGCAGTTCTTC
CDR3aa: CASSYYRDHGEQFF

abundance: many
d_gene: -
j_gene: TRBJ1-1
v_gene: TRBV7-6
CDR3nt: TGTGCCAGCAGCCCACTAACACACCCGGGAACTACAGTTCTGACGAACACTGAAGCTTTCTTT
CDR3aa: CASSPLTHPGTTVLTNTEAFF

abundance: -
d_gene: TRBD1
j_gene: TRBJ1-2
v_gene: TRBV5-1
CDR3nt: TGCGCCAGCAGCTTCACCGACAGGGGTAACTATGGCTACACCTTC
CDR3aa: CASSFTDRGNYGYTF

abundance: -
d_gene: TRBD2
j_gene: TRBJ2-1
v_gene: TRBV9
CDR3nt: TGTGCCAGCAGCGTTAGCGGGGGGGCCTCTGAGCAGTTCTTC
CDR3aa: CASSVSGGASEQFF

abundance: -
d_gene: -
j_gene: TRBJ2-7
v_gene: TRBV12-3/TRBV12-4
CDR3nt: TGTGCCAGCAGTGCCGGGGGTAGTAGATACGAGCAGTACTTC
CDR3aa: CASSAGGSRYEQYF

abundance: -
d_gene: -
j_gene: TRBJ1-1
v_gene: TRBV27
CDR3nt: TGTGCCAGCAGTCCGCGACTGATAATGGATGAAGCTTTCTTT
CDR3aa: CASSPRLIMDEAFF

abundance: -
d_gene: TRBD1
j_gene: TRBJ2-5
v_gene: TRBV7-6
CDR3nt: TGTGCCAGCAGCTTCCAGGGGGCTGGAGAGACCCAGTACTTC
CDR3aa: CASSFQGAGETQYF

abundance: few
d_gene: -
j_gene: TRBJ1-1
v_gene: TRBV27
CDR3nt: TGTGCCAGCAGTTCCGGCAGTCCGAACACTGAAGCTTTCTTT
CDR3aa: CASSSGSPNTEAFF

abundance: -
d_gene: -
j_gene: TRBJ1-5
v_gene: TRBV19
CDR3nt: TGTGCCAGTAGTATAGTGGGCAGGGAGGATCAGCCCCAGCATTTT
CDR3aa: CASSIVGREDQPQHF

abundance: -
d_gene: TRBD1
j_gene: TRBJ2-1
v_gene: TRBV2
CDR3nt: TGTGCCAGCAGACCTGACAGGGACCCCTACAATGAGCAGTTCTTC
CDR3aa: CASRPDRDPYNEQFF

abundance: -
d_gene: -
j_gene: TRBJ2-5
v_gene: TRBV2
CDR3nt: TGTGCCGGACAAACGCCAGGAGGGGGCGTGGGAGAGACCCAGTACTTC
CDR3aa: CAGQTPGGGVGETQYF

abundance: -
d_gene: TRBD2
j_gene: TRBJ2-3
v_gene: TRBV27
CDR3nt: TGTGCCAGCAGGGTGACGGGGGGGGGCACAGATACGCAGTATTTT
CDR3aa: CASRVTGGGTDTQYF

abundance: many
d_gene: -
j_gene: TRBJ2-7
v_gene: TRBV7-8
CDR3nt: TGTGCCAGCAGCTTTTATCGGAACGCGGCCTACGAGCAGTACTTC
CDR3aa: CASSFYRNAAYEQYF

abundance: -
d_gene: -
j_gene: TRBJ2-1
v_gene: TRBV7-9
CDR3nt: TGTGCCAGCAGCTTATCGTCAACGCACCGGAATGAGCAGTTCTTC
CDR3aa: CASSLSSTHRNEQFF

abundance: -
d_gene: TRBD1
j_gene: TRBJ1-5
v_gene: TRBV15
CDR3nt: TGTGCCACCAGCAGGACAGGGGTTGGCAATCAGCCCCAGCATTTT
CDR3aa: CATSRTGVGNQPQHF

abundance: -
d_gene: TRBD1
j_gene: TRBJ2-1
v_gene: TRBV28
CDR3nt: TGTGCCAGCAGTGACCGAGGGACAGGGACCCTTTTGGAGTTCTTC
CDR3aa: CASSDRGTGTLLEFF

abundance: few
d_gene: -
j_gene: TRBJ2-2
v_gene: TRBV6-5
CDR3nt: TGTGCCAGCAGTTACTCGATTACCCCTTCCGGGGAGCTGTTTTTT
CDR3aa: CASSYSITPSGELFF

abundance: -
d_gene: TRBD1
j_gene: TRBJ2-7
v_gene: TRBV7-6
CDR3nt: TGTGCCAGCAGCTCTAGGACCGGGACAGGAACCTACGAGCAGTACTTC
CDR3aa: CASSSRTGTGTYEQYF

abundance: few
d_gene: -
j_gene: TRBJ2-5
v_gene: TRBV7-9
CDR3nt: TGTGCCAGCAGCTTAGGCTGGGGCACCCCGTACCAAGAGACCCAGTACTTC
CDR3aa: CASSLGWGTPYQETQYF

abundance: once
d_gene: -
j_gene: TRBJ2-3
v_gene: TRBV6-5
CDR3nt: TGTGCCAGCACGCAGGGTGATTCGGCAGATACGCAGTATTTT
CDR3aa: CASTQGDSADTQYF

abundance: many
d_gene: -
j_gene: TRBJ2-2
v_gene: TRBV6-1
CDR3nt: TGTGCCAGCAGTGAGGGGGGGCCGGGCACCGGGGAGCTGTTTTTT
CDR3aa: CASSEGGPGTGELFF

abundance: few
d_gene: -
j_gene: TRBJ2-3
v_gene: TRBV12-2
CDR3nt: TGTGCAAGTCGCAGCTTAGGAGCGACTAGCGGGGGGGTATTTTCAGATACGCAGTATTTT
CDR3aa: CASRSLGATSGGVFSDTQYF

abundance: few
d_gene: -
j_gene: TRBJ1-5
v_gene: TRBV6-1
CDR3nt: TGTGCCAGCAGCTCGGACAAGGATCATCAGCCCCAGCATTTT
CDR3aa: CASSSDKDHQPQHF

abundance: -
d_gene: TRBD2
j_gene: TRBJ2-5
v_gene: TRBV4-1
CDR3nt: TGCGCCAGCAGCCAAGATGGGGCTAGCGGGGATCAGGAGACCCAGTACTTC
CDR3aa: CASSQDGASGDQETQYF

abundance: many
d_gene: -
j_gene: TRBJ2-2
v_gene: TRBV7-3
CDR3nt: TGTGCCAGCAGCTTAACGGCCACTAGACATCTGTTTTTT
CDR3aa: CASSLTATRHLFF

abundance: -
d_gene: TRBD2
j_gene: TRBJ2-1
v_gene: TRBV9
CDR3nt: TGTGCCAGCAGCGTAGAAACTAGCGGAGCCTACAATGAGCAGTTCTTC
CDR3aa: CASSVETSGAYNEQFF

abundance: -
d_gene: -
j_gene: TRBJ1-2
v_gene: TRBV7-8
CDR3nt: TGTGCCAGCAGCTTAGAAGCAGCTCCTAACTATGGCTACACCTTC
CDR3aa: CASSLEAAPNYGYTF

abundance: -
d_gene: -
j_gene: TRBJ2-5
v_gene: TRBV27
CDR3nt: TGTGCCAGCAGTCCCTGGGACAACCAAGAGACCCAGTACTTC
CDR3aa: CASSPWDNQETQYF

abundance: few
d_gene: -
j_gene: TRBJ1-5
v_gene: TRBV6-1
CDR3nt: TGTGCCAGCAGTGAAGCGCTTCATTCAGCTAGCAATCAGCCCCAGCATTTT
CDR3aa: CASSEALHSASNQPQHF

abundance: few
d_gene: -
j_gene: TRBJ2-1
v_gene: TRBV6-2/TRBV6-3
CDR3nt: TGTGCCAGCAGAGGGCGGGCGGACTGGGGGCAGTTCTTC
CDR3aa: CASRGRADWGQFF

abundance: -
d_gene: -
j_gene: TRBJ1-2
v_gene: TRBV5-6
CDR3nt: TGTGCCAGCAGCTCCCGGCAGGGCCCCTTTTATGGCTACACCTTC
CDR3aa: CASSSRQGPFYGYTF

abundance: few
d_gene: TRBD1
j_gene: TRBJ2-3
v_gene: TRBV15
CDR3nt: TGTGCCACCAAGGACAGGGGGGGGCCAGATACGCAGTATTTT
CDR3aa: CATKDRGGPDTQYF

abundance: few
d_gene: -
j_gene: TRBJ1-4
v_gene: TRBV4-1
CDR3nt: TGCGCCAGCAGCTCCCAAGACAGGACCAATAATGAAAAACTGTTTTTT
CDR3aa: CASSSQDRTNNEKLFF

abundance: few
d_gene: TRBD1
j_gene: TRBJ1-1
v_gene: TRBV7-3
CDR3nt: TGTGCCAGCAGCTTATCCGGGACAGGGCTGATGAACACTGAAGCTTTCTTT
CDR3aa: CASSLSGTGLMNTEAFF

abundance: -
d_gene: -
j_gene: TRBJ1-5
v_gene: TRBV6-5
CDR3nt: TGTGCCAGCAGTTACTCGCACAGGGTAAATCAGCCCCAGCATTTT
CDR3aa: CASSYSHRVNQPQHF

abundance: -
d_gene: -
j_gene: TRBJ1-3
v_gene: TRBV12-3/TRBV12-4
CDR3nt: TGTGCCAGCAGGGGGGGAACTGGAAACACCATATATTTT
CDR3aa: CASRGGTGNTIYF

abundance: few
d_gene: TRBD1
j_gene: TRBJ2-4
v_gene: TRBV4-1
CDR3nt: TGCGCCAGCAGCCAAGAGAGAGGACAGGGGGTAAACATTCAGTACTTC
CDR3aa: CASSQERGQGVNIQYF

abundance: many
d_gene: TRBD2
j_gene: TRBJ2-3
v_gene: TRBV7-2
CDR3nt: TGTGCCAGCAGCTCCCTAGCGGGGGGACCCCCTAGCACAGATACGCAGTATTTT
CDR3aa: CASSSLAGGPPSTDTQYF

abundance: -
d_gene: -
j_gene: TRBJ2-6
v_gene: TRBV2
CDR3nt: TGTGCCAGCAGTGAGGGCAGGGAATCTGGGGCCAACGTCCTGACTTTC
CDR3aa: CASSEGRESGANVLTF

abundance: -
d_gene: -
j_gene: TRBJ2-2
v_gene: TRBV7-9
CDR3nt: TGTGCCAGCAGCCCTGGACCCGTGGAGCTGTTTTTT
CDR3aa: CASSPGPVELFF

abundance: -
d_gene: -
j_gene: TRBJ2-1
v_gene: TRBV19
CDR3nt: TGTGCCAGTAGTATCGGCGCTAGCAGGAGCTCCCACAATGAGCAGTTCTTC
CDR3aa: CASSIGASRSSHNEQFF

abundance: few
d_gene: -
j_gene: TRBJ1-5
v_gene: TRBV27
CDR3nt: TGTGCCAGCAGTTTACTTAGCGATCAGCCCCAGCATTTT
CDR3aa: CASSLLSDQPQHF

abundance: -
d_gene: TRBD1
j_gene: TRBJ1-5
v_gene: TRBV4-2
CDR3nt: TGTGCCAGCAGCCAAGTGTCCGGGACAGGGCTCAATCAGCCCCAGCATTTT
CDR3aa: CASSQVSGTGLNQPQHF

abundance: few
d_gene: -
j_gene: TRBJ2-1
v_gene: TRBV19
CDR3nt: TGTGCCAGTAGTATAATGTCAGTTGATGAGCAGTTCTTC
CDR3aa: CASSIMSVDEQFF

abundance: -
d_gene: -
j_gene: TRBJ2-4
v_gene: TRBV19
CDR3nt: TGTGCCAGTAGTTCTCTGAGCCAGGGTGAGGCCAAAAACATTCAGTACTTC
CDR3aa: CASSSLSQGEAKNIQYF

abundance: -
d_gene: -
j_gene: TRBJ2-3
v_gene: TRBV27
CDR3nt: TGTGCCAGCAGTTTGGTCCTAGCTCGGTCAGATACGCAGTATTTT
CDR3aa: CASSLVLARSDTQYF

abundance: few
d_gene: -
j_gene: TRBJ2-7
v_gene: TRBV7-9
CDR3nt: TGTGCCAGCAGCGCAGCCGGGACTTTCTCCTACGAGCAGTACTTC
CDR3aa: CASSAAGTFSYEQYF

abundance: few
d_gene: -
j_gene: TRBJ1-2
v_gene: TRBV7-6
CDR3nt: TGTGCTAGCACCCCTTTGGTAGGGGCTGACTATGGCTACACCTTC
CDR3aa: CASTPLVGADYGYTF

abundance: -
d_gene: -
j_gene: TRBJ2-3
v_gene: TRBV4-1
CDR3nt: TGCGCCAGCAGCCAAGTATATAACGGGCCTAGCACAGATACGCAGTATTTT
CDR3aa: CASSQVYNGPSTDTQYF

abundance: few
d_gene: -
j_gene: TRBJ2-3
v_gene: TRBV5-4
CDR3nt: TGTGCCAGCAGCTTGGAGTTATCTGTGGGTAAAAGCACAGATACGCAGTATTTT
CDR3aa: CASSLELSVGKSTDTQYF